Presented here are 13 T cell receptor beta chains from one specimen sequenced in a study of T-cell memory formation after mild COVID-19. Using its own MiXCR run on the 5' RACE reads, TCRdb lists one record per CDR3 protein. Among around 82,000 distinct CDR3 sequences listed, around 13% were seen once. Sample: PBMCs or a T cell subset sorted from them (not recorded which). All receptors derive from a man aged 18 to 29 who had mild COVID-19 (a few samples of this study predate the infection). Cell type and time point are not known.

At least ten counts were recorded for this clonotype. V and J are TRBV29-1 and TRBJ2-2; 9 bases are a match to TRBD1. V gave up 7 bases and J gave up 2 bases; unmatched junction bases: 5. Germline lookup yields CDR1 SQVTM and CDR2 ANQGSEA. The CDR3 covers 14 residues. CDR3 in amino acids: CSATGGVNTGELFF. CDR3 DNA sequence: TGCAGCGCCACAGGGGGCGTTAACACCGGGGAGCTGTTTTTT.

The CDR3: CASSSRREANRELFF. The CDR3 nucleotides are TGTGCCAGCAGCTCCCGGAGGGAGGCCAATAGGGAACTGTTTTTT. This chain links TRBV11-2 with TRBJ1-4; no clear D gene. Germline V gene lookup returns CDR1 SGHAT and CDR2 FQNNGV. V lost 4 bases and J 12 bases, leaving 21 bases between the germline ends. The CDR3 contains 15 residues. The variable domain in full, with the rest retrieved from reference TRBV11-2 and TRBJ1-4, is EAGVAQSPRYKIIEKRQSVAFWCNPISGHATLYWYQQILGQGPKLLIQFQNNGVVDDSQLPKDRFSAERLKGVDSTLKIQPAKLEDSAVYLCASSSRREANRELFFGSGTQLSVL.

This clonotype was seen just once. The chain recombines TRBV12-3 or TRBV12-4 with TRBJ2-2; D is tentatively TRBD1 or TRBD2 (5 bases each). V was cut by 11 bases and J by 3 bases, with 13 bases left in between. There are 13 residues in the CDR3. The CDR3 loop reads CAGTDFDTGELFF. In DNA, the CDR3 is TGTGCCGGGACGGATTTTGACACCGGGGAGCTGTTTTTT.

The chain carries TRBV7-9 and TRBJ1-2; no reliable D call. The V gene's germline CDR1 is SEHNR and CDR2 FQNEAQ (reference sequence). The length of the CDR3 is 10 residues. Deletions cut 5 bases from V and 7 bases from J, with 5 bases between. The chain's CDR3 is CASSPGGYTF. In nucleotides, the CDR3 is TGTGCCAGCAGCCCCGGTGGCTACACCTTC.

The CDR3 protein is CASSPRLVREQFF. In DNA, the CDR3 is TGCGCCAGCAGCCCAAGATTAGTTCGGGAGCAGTTCTTC. The rearrangement uses TRBV4-3 and TRBJ2-1; D uncertain. The CDR3 is 13 amino acids. The V gene's germline CDR1 is LGHNA and CDR2 YSLEER. Trimming took 4 bases from V and 10 from J, leaving 14 bases between them.

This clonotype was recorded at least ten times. The CDR3 nucleotides read TGTGCCAGCAGGGGGACTAGCGGGTACGAGCAGTACGTC. Its translation is CASRGTSGYEQYV. The J gene is TRBJ2-7, the V gene TRBV11-2, with 12 bases aligning to TRBD2. Trimming at V came to 6 bases and at J to 4 bases, leaving 1 base not matched to a gene. Germline-derived CDR1 and CDR2 are SGHAT and FQNNGV. The CDR3 covers 13 residues.

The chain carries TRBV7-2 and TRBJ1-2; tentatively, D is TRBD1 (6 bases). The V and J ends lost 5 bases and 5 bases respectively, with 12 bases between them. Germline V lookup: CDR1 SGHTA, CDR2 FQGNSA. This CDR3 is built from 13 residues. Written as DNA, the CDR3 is TGTGCCAGCAGCCCACGACAGGATTATGGCTACACCTTC. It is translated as CASSPRQDYGYTF.

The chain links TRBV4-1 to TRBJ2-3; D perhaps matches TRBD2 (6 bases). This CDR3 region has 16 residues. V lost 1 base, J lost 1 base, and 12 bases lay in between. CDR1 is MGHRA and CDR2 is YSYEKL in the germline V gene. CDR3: CASSQVPEGRTDTQYF. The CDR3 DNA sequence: TGCGCCAGCAGCCAAGTTCCGGAGGGACGCACAGATACGCAGTATTTT.

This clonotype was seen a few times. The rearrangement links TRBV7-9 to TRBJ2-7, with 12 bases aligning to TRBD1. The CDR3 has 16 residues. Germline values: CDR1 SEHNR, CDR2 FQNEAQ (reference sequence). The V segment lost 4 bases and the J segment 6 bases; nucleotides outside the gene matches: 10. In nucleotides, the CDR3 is TGTGCCAGCAGCTCGCCAGAGGGACAGGGGGCAGGCGAGCAGTACTTC. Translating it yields CASSSPEGQGAGEQYF.

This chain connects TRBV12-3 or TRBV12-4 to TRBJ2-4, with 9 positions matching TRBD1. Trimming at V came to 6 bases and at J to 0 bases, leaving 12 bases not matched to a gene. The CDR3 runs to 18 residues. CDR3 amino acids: CASSTGTGRRLAKNIQYF. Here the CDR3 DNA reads TGTGCCAGCAGCACCGGGACAGGGAGAAGGTTAGCCAAAAACATTCAGTACTTC.

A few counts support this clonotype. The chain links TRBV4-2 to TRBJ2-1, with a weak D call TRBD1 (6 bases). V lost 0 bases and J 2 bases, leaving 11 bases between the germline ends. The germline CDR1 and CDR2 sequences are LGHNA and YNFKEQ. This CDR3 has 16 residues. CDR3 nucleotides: TGTGCCAGCAGCCAAGATAGGGGGACCACCTACAATGAGCAGTTCTTC. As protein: CASSQDRGTTYNEQFF.

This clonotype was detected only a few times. The chain's CDR3 is CASSLSGGSYNEQFF. The CDR3 DNA follows: TGTGCCAGCAGCCTTAGCGGGGGGTCCTACAATGAGCAGTTCTTC. The chain recombines TRBV12-3 or TRBV12-4 with TRBJ2-1; 10 bases align to TRBD2. This CDR3 has 15 residues. V shed 6 bases and J 1 base; nucleotides not matched to a gene: 3.

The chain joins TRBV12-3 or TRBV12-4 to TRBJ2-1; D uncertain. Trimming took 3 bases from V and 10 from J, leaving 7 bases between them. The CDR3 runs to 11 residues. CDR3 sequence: CASSFSPEQFF. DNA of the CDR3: TGTGCCAGCAGTTTTTCGCCGGAGCAGTTCTTC.